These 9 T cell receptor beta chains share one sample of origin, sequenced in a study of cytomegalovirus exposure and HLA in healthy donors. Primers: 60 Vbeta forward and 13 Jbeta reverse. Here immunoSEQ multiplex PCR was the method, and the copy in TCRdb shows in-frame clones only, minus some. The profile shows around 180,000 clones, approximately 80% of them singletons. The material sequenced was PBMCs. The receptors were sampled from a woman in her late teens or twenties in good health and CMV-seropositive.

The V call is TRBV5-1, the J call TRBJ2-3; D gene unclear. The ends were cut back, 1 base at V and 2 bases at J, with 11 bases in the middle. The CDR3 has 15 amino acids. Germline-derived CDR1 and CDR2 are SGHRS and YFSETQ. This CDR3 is CASSLKLADTDTQYF. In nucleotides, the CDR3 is TGCGCCAGCAGCTTGAAGTTGGCAGACACAGATACGCAGTATTTT.

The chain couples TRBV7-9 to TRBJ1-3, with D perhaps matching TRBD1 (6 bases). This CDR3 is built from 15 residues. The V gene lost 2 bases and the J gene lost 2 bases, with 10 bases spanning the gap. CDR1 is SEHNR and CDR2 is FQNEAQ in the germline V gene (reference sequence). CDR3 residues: CASSLRTGTGNTIYF. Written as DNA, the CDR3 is TGTGCCAGCAGCTTAAGAACAGGGACTGGAAACACCATATATTTT.

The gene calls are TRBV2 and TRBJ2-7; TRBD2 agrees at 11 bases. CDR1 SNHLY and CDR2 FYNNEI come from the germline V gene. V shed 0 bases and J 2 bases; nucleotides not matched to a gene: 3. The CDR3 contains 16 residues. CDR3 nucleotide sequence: TGTGCCAGCAGTGAAGCGGGTAGCGGGGGGGCCTACGAGCAGTACTTC. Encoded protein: CASSEAGSGGAYEQYF.

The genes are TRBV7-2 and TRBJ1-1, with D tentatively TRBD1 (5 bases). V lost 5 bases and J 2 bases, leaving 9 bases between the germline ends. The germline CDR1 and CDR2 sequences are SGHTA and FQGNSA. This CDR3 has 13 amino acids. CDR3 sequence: CASSAWGNTEAFF. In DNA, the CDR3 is TGTGCCAGCAGCGCGTGGGGCAACACTGAAGCTTTCTTT.

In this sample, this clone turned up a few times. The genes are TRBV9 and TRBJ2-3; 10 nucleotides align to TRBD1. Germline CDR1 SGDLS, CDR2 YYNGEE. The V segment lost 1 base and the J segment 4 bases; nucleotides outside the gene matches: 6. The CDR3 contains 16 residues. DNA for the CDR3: TGTGCCAGCAGCGTACTTTTCGGGACAGGGGCAGATACGCAGTATTTT. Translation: CASSVLFGTGADTQYF. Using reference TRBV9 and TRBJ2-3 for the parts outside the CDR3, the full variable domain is DSGVTQTPKHLITATGQRVTLRCSPRSGDLSVYWYQQSLDQGLQFLIQYYNGEERAKGNILERFSAQQFPDLHSELNLSSLELGDSALYFCASSVLFGTGADTQYFGPGTRLTVL.

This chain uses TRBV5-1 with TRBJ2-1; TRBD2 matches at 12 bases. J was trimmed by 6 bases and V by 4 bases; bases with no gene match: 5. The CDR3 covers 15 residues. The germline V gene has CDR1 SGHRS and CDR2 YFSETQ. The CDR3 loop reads CASSKTSGGPNEQFF. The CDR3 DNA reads TGCGCCAGCAGCAAAACTAGCGGGGGGCCCAATGAGCAGTTCTTC.

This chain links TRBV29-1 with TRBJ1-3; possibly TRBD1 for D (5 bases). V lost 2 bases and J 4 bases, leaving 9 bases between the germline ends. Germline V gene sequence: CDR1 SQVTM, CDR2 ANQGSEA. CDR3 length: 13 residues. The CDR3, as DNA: TGCAGCGTTGAACAGGGCACCGGAAACACCATATATTTT. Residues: CSVEQGTGNTIYF. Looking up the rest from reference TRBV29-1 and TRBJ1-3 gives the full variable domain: SAVISQKPSRDICQRGTSLTIQCQVDSQVTMMFWYRQQPGQSLTLIATANQGSEATYESGFVIDKFPISRPNLTFSTLTVSNMSPEDSSIYLCSVEQGTGNTIYFGEGSWLTVV.

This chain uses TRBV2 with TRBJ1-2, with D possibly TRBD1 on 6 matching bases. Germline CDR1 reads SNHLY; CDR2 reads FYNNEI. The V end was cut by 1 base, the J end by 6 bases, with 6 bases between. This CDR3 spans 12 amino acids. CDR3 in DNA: TGTGCCAGCAGTGAAGGGACAGATGGCTACACCTTC. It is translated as CASSEGTDGYTF.

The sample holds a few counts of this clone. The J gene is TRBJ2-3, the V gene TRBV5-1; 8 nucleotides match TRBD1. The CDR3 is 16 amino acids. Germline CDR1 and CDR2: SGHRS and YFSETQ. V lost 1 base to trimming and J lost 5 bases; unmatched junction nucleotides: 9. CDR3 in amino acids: CASSLPQGVVGDTQYF. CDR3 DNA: TGCGCCAGCAGCTTGCCACAGGGGGTGGTTGGAGATACGCAGTATTTT.